A single sample is the source of the 19 T cell receptor beta chains below, sequenced in a study of a mutant IDH1 vaccine in newly diagnosed glioma. These receptors' antigens are unknown. Repertoires were generated with immunoSEQ multiplex PCR, while TCRdb's copy carries only in-frame clones and drops some. The table records under 40,000 clones, 78% of them present only once. Time point indicated: week 35, safety follow-up. Alongside topical imiquimod, each dose of vaccine comprised 300 ug of mutant IDH1 20-mer peptide. The source was PBMCs, collected from a glioma patient whose treatment included an IDH1 peptide vaccine. These receptors all stem from a woman aged 40-49 years with glioma.

The chain recombines TRBV6-4 with TRBJ2-3, with 13 bases aligning to TRBD2. J was trimmed by 3 bases and V by 9 bases; bases with no gene match: 6. The CDR3 spans 15 residues. Germline V gene sequence: CDR1 MRHNA, CDR2 SNTAGT. CDR3 loop: CASSPTSGGTDTQYF. The CDR3 DNA follows: TGTGCCAGTTCTCCGACTAGCGGGGGGACAGATACGCAGTATTTT.

The gene calls are TRBV7-9 and TRBJ2-7; D could derive from TRBD1 or TRBD2 (5 bases each). The CDR3 runs 14 residues. The germline V and J ends were trimmed by 5 bases and 2 bases, with 13 bases remaining between them. Germline loops: CDR1 SEHNR, CDR2 FQNEAQ (reference sequence). CDR3 nucleotide sequence: TGTGCCAGCAGCGAGAACGGGGACCCCTACGAGCAGTACTTC. It yields the protein CASSENGDPYEQYF.

This clone was counted between two and nine times. This rearrangement joins TRBV29-1 to TRBJ1-1; D remains unclear. V was clipped by 4 bases and J by 0 bases, with 9 bases between them. CDR1 is SQVTM and CDR2 is ANQGSEA in the germline V gene. The CDR3 contains 13 residues. Written as DNA, the CDR3 is TGCAGCGTTGTGCGGCTCATGAACACTGAAGCTTTCTTT. It yields the protein CSVVRLMNTEAFF.

This clone was seen once. CDR3 in amino acids: CASSGSGGRDTQYF. CDR3 nucleotide sequence: TGTGCCAGCAGTGGAAGCGGGGGGAGAGATACGCAGTATTTT. The V gene is TRBV6-4, the J gene TRBJ2-3; 9 bases map to TRBD2. Germline trimming cut 4 bases from V and 5 bases from J; bases unmatched to any gene: 4. Germline lookup yields CDR1 MRHNA and CDR2 SNTAGT. The CDR3 has 14 amino acids.

This clone was recorded once. Written as DNA, the CDR3 is TGTGCCAGCAGTGGATTCCTTTCGGACAGGTCGGGTGAGCAGTTCTTC. The encoded protein is CASSGFLSDRSGEQFF. The rearrangement uses TRBV2 and TRBJ2-1; 7 bases map to TRBD1. Germline CDR1 reads SNHLY; CDR2 reads FYNNEI. This CDR3 has 16 residues. The ends lost 4 bases at V and 9 bases at J; junction bases unmatched: 15. The full variable domain, completed using reference TRBV2 and TRBJ2-1, is EPEVTQTPSHQVTQMGQEVILRCVPISNHLYFYWYRQILGQKVEFLVSFYNNEISEKSEIFDDQFSVERPDGSNFTLKIRSTKLEDSAMYFCASSGFLSDRSGEQFFGPGTRLTVL.

This chain joins TRBV7-9 and TRBJ2-5, with D perhaps TRBD2 (7 bases). The V end lost 1 base, the J end lost 4 bases, and 19 bases lay between the germline ends. The CDR3 loop spans 17 amino acids. Germline assignment: CDR1 SEHNR and CDR2 FQNEAQ (reference sequence). CDR3 sequence (DNA): TGTGCCAGCAGCTTAGGGGAGGGGGGCCTTGGTGGAGAGACCCAGTACTTC. Encoded protein: CASSLGEGGLGGETQYF.

The chain employs TRBV9 and TRBJ1-4, with D maybe TRBD1 (5 bases). Looked up from germline, CDR1 is SGDLS and CDR2 is YYNGEE. The CDR3 is 16 residues long. Trimming took 0 bases from V and 3 from J, leaving 12 bases between them. CDR3 nucleotide sequence: TGTGCCAGCAGCGTAGCGGCCCGGGGACCTAATGAAAAACTGTTTTTT. Translating gives CASSVAARGPNEKLFF.

The chain uses TRBV7-2 and TRBJ2-7; 10 positions match TRBD1. V lost 5 bases and J lost 5; bases outside the gene matches: 9. This CDR3 is built from 15 residues. The germline V gene encodes CDR1 SGHTA and CDR2 FQGNSA. The CDR3 DNA reads TGTGCCAGCAGCCTACCCGGGACAGGGGTCAACGAGCAGTACTTC. It encodes CASSLPGTGVNEQYF.

The genes are TRBV18 and TRBJ1-2, with 9 bases identical to TRBD1. Germline V gene data show CDR1 as KGHSH and CDR2 as LQKENI. This CDR3 is 16 amino acids long. Germline trimming cut 0 bases from V and 2 bases from J; bases unmatched to any gene: 4. The CDR3 loop is CASSPPGTGLNYGYTF. The CDR3 nucleotides are TGTGCCAGCTCACCACCGGGGACAGGGCTGAACTATGGCTACACCTTC.

A word on this clone: At one of its ends the junction is not consistent with the germline gene, which may arise from a read error. The chain joins TRBV6-6 to TRBJ2-1; D is unclear. In germline, CDR1 is MNHNY, CDR2 SVGAGI (reference sequence). This CDR3 spans 16 amino acids. The CDR3: CASNYLLWTLYNEQFF. The CDR3 nucleotides are TGTGCCAGCAATTACCTCTTATGGACCCTGTACAATGAGCAGTTCTTC.

The rearrangement links TRBV6-5 to TRBJ2-1, with D possibly being TRBD2 (5 bases). Looked up from germline, CDR1 is MNHEY and CDR2 is SVGAGI. This CDR3 has 13 amino acids. Trimming removed 7 bases from V and 6 bases from J, with 13 bases in between. This CDR3 is CASNRGGINEQFF. Written as DNA, the CDR3 is TGTGCCAGCAATCGAGGAGGAATCAATGAGCAGTTCTTC.

This clone was detected only once. The genes are TRBV18 and TRBJ1-5; D remains ambiguous. CDR3 size: 14 residues. Germline-derived CDR1 and CDR2 are KGHSH and LQKENI. With 4 bases removed from V and 1 base from J, the gap between germline ends came to 8 bases. This CDR3 reads CASSRGTSNQPQHF. The CDR3 DNA reads as TGTGCCAGCTCACGGGGTACGAGCAATCAGCCCCAGCATTTT.

The chain employs TRBV11-2 and TRBJ2-5; 10 nucleotides match TRBD2. V dropped 6 bases and J dropped 10; count of bases not matched to a gene: 20. CDR3 size: 17 residues. Per germline, CDR1 SGHAT and CDR2 FQNNGV. The DNA for the CDR3 is TGTGCCAGCAGTTTTACCCTCACCGGCGTAGCGGGGGGTCGCCAGTACTTC. Its protein is CASSFTLTGVAGGRQYF.

The CDR3 is CASGTSLGEIWYF. In DNA, the CDR3 is TGTGCTAGTGGAACCTCACTAGGCGAGATATGGTATTTT. The V call is TRBV12-5, the J call TRBJ2-3, with D tentatively TRBD2 (5 bases). Germline CDR1 reads LGHNT; CDR2 reads FRNRAP. CDR3 length: 13 residues. The V end lost 6 bases, the J end lost 14 bases, and 21 bases lay between the germline ends. Filled out from reference TRBV12-5 and TRBJ2-3, the complete variable domain reads DARVTQTPRHKVTEMGQEVTMRCQPILGHNTVFWYRQTMMQGLELLAYFRNRAPLDDSGMPKDRFSAEMPDATLATLKIQPSEPRDSAVYFCASGTSLGEIWYFGPGTRLTVL.

The chain couples TRBV6-5 to TRBJ1-5, with D possibly matching TRBD1 (6 bases). Per the germline V gene, CDR1 is MNHEY and CDR2 is SVGAGI. The CDR3 is 15 amino acids. V was shortened by 8 bases and J by 2 bases, with 16 bases between the two germline ends. The CDR3 DNA follows: TGTGCCAGCTCCTCCCGAGGGGGTGGCAATCAGCCCCAGCATTTT. Encoded protein: CASSSRGGGNQPQHF.

The table lists this clone with a count of one. The chain carries TRBV7-8 and TRBJ2-7; D could derive from TRBD1 or TRBD2 (6 bases each). V was trimmed by 6 bases and J by 6 bases, leaving 18 bases between them. Germline V lookup: CDR1 SGHVS, CDR2 FQNEAQ. The CDR3 loop spans 14 amino acids. The CDR3 loop is CASSATGLLFEQYF. The DNA of the CDR3 is TGTGCCAGCAGTGCGACAGGACTATTATTCGAGCAGTACTTC.

The chain has TRBV2 and TRBJ2-7, with 8 bases that match TRBD1. V gave up 6 bases and J gave up 4 bases; unmatched junction bases: 11. CDR1 is SNHLY and CDR2 is FYNNEI in the germline V gene. The CDR3 has 15 residues. CDR3 amino acids: CASRSDRGTIYEQYF. In DNA, the CDR3 is TGTGCCAGCAGGTCCGACAGGGGCACCATTTACGAGCAGTACTTC.

V and J are TRBV4-3 and TRBJ2-7; a weak D match, TRBD2 (5 bases). This CDR3 spans 15 amino acids. Germline values: CDR1 LGHNA, CDR2 YSLEER. V was pared by 1 base and J by 1 base, with 11 bases between. CDR3 in amino acids: CASSQGVGESYEQYF. The CDR3 DNA reads TGCGCCAGCAGCCAAGGCGTCGGGGAGTCCTACGAGCAGTACTTC.

The J gene is TRBJ1-1, the V gene TRBV7-9, with D uncertain. The CDR3 is 14 amino acids. Trimming cost V 0 bases and J 4 bases, with 9 bases left between them. The germline gives CDR1 SEHNR, CDR2 FQNEAQ (reference sequence). The CDR3: CASSLAAGATEAFF. CDR3 nucleotides: TGTGCCAGCAGCTTAGCGGCAGGAGCCACTGAAGCTTTCTTT.